The sequence of this T cell receptor (beta chain) was determined in a study of blood T cell repertoires in COVID-19. Study-level background: The study drew acute and convalescent COVID-19 samples from the United States, Italy and Spain. T cells, B-cell-depleted T cells, or PBMCs provided the cDNA or gDNA that served as material.

Trimming took off 6 bases at V and 3 bases at J, with 14 bases between the two ends. From germline, CDR1 is LNHDA and CDR2 SQIVND (reference sequence). The CDR3 covers 14 residues. Original data processing: Amplification with reference gene primers provided the estimates of nucleated cell counts. Repertoires were generated with immunoSEQ multiplex PCR, while TCRdb's copy carries only in-frame clones and drops some. V, J and clone size derive from that table, while D and trimming were established from the DNA sequence. This sample has roughly 80,000 clones, with about four fifths found just once. This TCR was sampled from an older woman with acute or convalescent COVID-19. Sequencing used peripheral blood. The chain links TRBV19 to TRBJ1-1; tentatively, D is TRBD1 (6 bases). Here the CDR3 reads CASSPQGRYTEAFF. DNA of the CDR3: TGTGCCAGTAGCCCACAGGGTCGATACACTGAAGCTTTCTTT.